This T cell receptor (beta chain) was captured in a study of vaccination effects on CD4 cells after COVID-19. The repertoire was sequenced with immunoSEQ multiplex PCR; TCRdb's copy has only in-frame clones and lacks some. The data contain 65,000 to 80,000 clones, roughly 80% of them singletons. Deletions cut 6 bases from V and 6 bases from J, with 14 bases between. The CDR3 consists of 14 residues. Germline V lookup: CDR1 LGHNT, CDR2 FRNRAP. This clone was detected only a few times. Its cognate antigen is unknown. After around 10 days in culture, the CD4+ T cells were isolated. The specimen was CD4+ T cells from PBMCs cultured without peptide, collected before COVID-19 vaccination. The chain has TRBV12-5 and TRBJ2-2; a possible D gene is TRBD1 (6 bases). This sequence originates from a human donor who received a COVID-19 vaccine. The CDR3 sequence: CASGEPYRAGELFF. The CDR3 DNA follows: TGTGCTAGTGGGGAGCCTTACAGGGCCGGGGAGCTGTTTTTT.